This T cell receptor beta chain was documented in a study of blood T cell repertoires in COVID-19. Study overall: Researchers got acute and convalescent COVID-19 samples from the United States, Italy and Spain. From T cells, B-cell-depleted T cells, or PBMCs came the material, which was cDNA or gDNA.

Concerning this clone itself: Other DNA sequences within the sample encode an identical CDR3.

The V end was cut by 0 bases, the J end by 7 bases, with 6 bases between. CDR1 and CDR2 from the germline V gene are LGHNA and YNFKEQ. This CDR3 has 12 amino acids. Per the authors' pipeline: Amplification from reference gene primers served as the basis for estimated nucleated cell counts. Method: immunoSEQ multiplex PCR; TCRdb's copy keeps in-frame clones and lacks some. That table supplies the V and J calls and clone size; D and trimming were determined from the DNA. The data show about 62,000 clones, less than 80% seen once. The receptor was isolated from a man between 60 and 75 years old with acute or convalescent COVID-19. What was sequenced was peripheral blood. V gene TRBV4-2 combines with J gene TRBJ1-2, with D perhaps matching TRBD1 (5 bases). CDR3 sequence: CASSQDRGGYTF. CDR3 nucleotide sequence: TGTGCCAGCAGCCAAGATAGGGGTGGCTACACCTTC.